This T cell receptor beta chain is from a study of cytomegalovirus exposure and HLA in healthy donors. Findings and caveats of the study: In a later analysis, across HLA loci, associated TCR counts were highest for DRB1, lowest for HLA-C. For TCR beta chains, V- and J-gene trimming was later linked to a missense DCLRE1C variant. Whilst most TCR sequences proved rare, a subset of public TCRs occurred across many donors.

This CDR3 is built from 19 residues. Trimming cost V 4 bases and J 0 bases; bases outside gene matches: 10. Germline V CDR1 and CDR2: SGDLS, YYNGEE. PCR was performed using 60 Vbeta and 13 Jbeta primers. Only in-frame clones appear in the TCRdb table, and some are missing; sequencing was by immunoSEQ multiplex PCR. The sample consists of 150,000 or so clones, over 80% of them appearing once. On this clone: The antigen remains unidentified.

The sample consisted of PBMCs. The receptor comes from a man aged 45 to 65 in good health and CMV-seropositive. The chain combines TRBV9 with TRBJ2-4; 13 nucleotides match TRBD2. The CDR3 sequence: CASSPEGLAGNLAKNIQYF. Written as DNA, the CDR3 is TGTGCCAGCAGCCCCGAGGGACTAGCGGGGAACCTAGCCAAAAACATTCAGTACTTC.